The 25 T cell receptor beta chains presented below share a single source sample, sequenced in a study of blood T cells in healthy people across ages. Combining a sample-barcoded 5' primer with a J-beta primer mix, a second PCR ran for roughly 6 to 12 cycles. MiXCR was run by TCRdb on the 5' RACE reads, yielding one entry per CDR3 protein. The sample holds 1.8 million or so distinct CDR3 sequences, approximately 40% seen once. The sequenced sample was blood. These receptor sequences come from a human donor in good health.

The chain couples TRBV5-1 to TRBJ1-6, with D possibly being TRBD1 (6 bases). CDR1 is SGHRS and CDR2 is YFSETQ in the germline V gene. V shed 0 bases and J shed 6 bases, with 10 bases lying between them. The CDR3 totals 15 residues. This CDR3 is CASSLEGDFNSPLHF. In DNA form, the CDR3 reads TGCGCCAGCAGCTTGGAGGGGGATTTTAATTCACCCCTCCACTTT. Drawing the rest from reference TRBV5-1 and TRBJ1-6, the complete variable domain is KAGVTQTPRYLIKTRGQQVTLSCSPISGHRSVSWYQQTPGQGLQFLFEYFSETQRNKGNFPGRFSGRQFSNSRSEMNVSTLELGDSALYLCASSLEGDFNSPLHFGNGTRLTVT.

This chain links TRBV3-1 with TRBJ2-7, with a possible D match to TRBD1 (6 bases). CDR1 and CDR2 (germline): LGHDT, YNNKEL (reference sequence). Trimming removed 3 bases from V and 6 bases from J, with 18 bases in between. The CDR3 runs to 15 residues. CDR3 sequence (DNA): TGTGCCAGCAGCCACGCACCGTCAGGGGACGGCGAGCAGTACTTC. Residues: CASSHAPSGDGEQYF.

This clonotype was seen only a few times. The CDR3 region has the DNA TGTGCCAGCAGCTTAAGGGATGGGCAACTGTTTTTT. As protein: CASSLRDGQLFF. The rearrangement joins TRBV7-2 to TRBJ1-4; D remains ambiguous. Germline V gene lookup returns CDR1 SGHTA and CDR2 FQGNSA. The CDR3 is 12 residues long. The ends were cut back, 2 bases at V and 12 bases at J, with 10 bases in the middle.

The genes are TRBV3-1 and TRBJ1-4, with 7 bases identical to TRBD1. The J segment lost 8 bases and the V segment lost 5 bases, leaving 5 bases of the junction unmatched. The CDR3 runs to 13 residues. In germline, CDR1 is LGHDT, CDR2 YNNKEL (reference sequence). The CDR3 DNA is TGTGCCAGCAGCGCACAGGGGCAGGAAAAACTGTTTTTT. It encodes CASSAQGQEKLFF.

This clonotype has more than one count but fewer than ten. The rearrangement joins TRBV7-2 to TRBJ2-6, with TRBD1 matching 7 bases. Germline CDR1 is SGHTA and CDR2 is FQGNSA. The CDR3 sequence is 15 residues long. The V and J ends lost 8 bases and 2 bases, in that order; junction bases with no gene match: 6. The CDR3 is CASGPDRAGANVLTF. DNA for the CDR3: TGTGCCAGCGGACCAGACAGGGCTGGGGCCAACGTCCTGACTTTC.

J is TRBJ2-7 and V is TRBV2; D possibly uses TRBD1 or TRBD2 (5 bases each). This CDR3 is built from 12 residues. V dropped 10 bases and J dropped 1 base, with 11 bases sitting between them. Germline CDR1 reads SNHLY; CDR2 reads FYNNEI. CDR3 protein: CATWDPSYEQYF. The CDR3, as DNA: TGTGCCACCTGGGACCCATCCTACGAGCAGTACTTC.

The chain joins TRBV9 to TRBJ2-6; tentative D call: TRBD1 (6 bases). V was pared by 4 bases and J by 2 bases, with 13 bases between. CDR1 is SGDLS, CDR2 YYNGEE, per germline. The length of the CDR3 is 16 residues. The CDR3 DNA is TGTGCCAGCAGCACCTCTCGGACAGCTGGGGCCAACGTCCTGACTTTC. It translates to CASSTSRTAGANVLTF.

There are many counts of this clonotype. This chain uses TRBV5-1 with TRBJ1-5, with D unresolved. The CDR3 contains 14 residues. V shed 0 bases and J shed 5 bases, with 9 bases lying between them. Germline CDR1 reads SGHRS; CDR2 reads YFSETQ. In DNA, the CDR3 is TGCGCCAGCAGCTTGGCCTGGGGAGATCAGCCCCAGCATTTT. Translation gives CASSLAWGDQPQHF.

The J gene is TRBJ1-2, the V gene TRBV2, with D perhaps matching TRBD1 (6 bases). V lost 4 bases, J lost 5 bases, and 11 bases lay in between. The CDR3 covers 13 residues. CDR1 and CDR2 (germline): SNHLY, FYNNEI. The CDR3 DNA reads TGTGCCAGCAGTGGTAGGGACAAATATGGCTACACCTTC. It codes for CASSGRDKYGYTF.

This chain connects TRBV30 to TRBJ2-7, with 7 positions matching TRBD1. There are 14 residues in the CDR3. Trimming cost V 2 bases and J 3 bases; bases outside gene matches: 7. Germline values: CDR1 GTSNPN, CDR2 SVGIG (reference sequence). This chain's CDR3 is CAWSTWTGVYEQYF. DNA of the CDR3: TGTGCCTGGAGTACCTGGACAGGAGTCTACGAGCAGTACTTC.

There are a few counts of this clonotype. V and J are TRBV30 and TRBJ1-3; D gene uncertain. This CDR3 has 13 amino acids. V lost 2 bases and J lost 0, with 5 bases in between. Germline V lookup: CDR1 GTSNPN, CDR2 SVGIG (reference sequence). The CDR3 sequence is CAWSYDSGNTIYF. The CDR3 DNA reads TGTGCCTGGAGTTATGACTCTGGAAACACCATATATTTT.

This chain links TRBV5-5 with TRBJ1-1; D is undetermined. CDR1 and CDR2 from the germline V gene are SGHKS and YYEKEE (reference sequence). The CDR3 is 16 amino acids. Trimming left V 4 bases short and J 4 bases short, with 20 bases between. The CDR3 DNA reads TGTGCCAGCAGCCCGGACGTAGGGTTGGGCGGCACTGAAGCTTTCTTT. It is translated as CASSPDVGLGGTEAFF.

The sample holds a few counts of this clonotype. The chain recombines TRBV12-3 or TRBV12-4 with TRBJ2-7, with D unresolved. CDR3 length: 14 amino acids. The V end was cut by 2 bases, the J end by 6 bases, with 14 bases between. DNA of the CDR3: TGTGCCAGCAGTTTAAAGGTAACAGTCTCCGAGCAGTACTTC. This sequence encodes CASSLKVTVSEQYF.

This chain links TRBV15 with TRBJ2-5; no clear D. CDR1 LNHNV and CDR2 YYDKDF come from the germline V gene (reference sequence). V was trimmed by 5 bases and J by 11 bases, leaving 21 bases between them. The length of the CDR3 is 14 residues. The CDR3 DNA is TGTGCCACCAGCGCCGCGGTGTCTTTTGACGGGCAGTACTTC. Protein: CATSAAVSFDGQYF.

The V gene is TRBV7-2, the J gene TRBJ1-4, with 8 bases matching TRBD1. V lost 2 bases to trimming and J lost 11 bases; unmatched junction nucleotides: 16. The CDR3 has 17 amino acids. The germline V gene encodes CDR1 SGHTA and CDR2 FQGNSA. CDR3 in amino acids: CASSLFSSGGGGRKLFF. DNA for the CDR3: TGTGCCAGCAGCTTATTCTCCTCAGGGGGCGGGGGGAGGAAACTGTTTTTT.

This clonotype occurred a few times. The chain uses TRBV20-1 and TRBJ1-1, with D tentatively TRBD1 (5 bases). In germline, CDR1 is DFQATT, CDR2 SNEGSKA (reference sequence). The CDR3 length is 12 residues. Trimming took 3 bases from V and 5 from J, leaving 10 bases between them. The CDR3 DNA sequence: TGCAGTGCTAGTTGGCAGGGAACTGAAGCTTTCTTT. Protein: CSASWQGTEAFF.

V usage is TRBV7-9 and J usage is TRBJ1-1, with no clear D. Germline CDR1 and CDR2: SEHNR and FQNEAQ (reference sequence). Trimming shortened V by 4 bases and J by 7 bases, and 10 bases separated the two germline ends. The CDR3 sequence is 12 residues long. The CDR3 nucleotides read TGTGCCAGCAGCTCTGGGTCGTTTGAAGCTTTCTTT. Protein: CASSSGSFEAFF.

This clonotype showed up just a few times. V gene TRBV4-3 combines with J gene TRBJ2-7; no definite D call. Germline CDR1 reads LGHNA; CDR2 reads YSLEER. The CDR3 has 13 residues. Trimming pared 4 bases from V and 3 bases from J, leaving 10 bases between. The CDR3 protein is CASSPDKGYEQYF. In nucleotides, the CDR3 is TGCGCCAGCAGCCCCGACAAGGGCTACGAGCAGTACTTC.

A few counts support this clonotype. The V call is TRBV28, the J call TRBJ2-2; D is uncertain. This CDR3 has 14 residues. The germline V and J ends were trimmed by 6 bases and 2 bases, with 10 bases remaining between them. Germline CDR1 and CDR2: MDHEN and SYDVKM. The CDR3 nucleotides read TGTGCCAGCAGGGACGGAGAAAACACCGGGGAGCTGTTTTTT. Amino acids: CASRDGENTGELFF.

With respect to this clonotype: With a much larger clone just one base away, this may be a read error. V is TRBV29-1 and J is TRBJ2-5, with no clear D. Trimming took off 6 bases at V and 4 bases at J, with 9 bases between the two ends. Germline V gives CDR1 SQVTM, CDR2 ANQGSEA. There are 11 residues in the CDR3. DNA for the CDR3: TGCAGCGTCCCTGAGCGAGAGACCCAGTACTTC. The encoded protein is CSVPERETQYF. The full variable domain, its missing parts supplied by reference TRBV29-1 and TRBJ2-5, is SAVISQKPSRDICQRGTSLTIQCQVDSQVTMMFWYRQQPGQSLTLIATANQGSEATYESGFVIDKFPISRPNLTFSTLTVSNMSPEDSSIYLCSVPERETQYFGPGTRLLVL.

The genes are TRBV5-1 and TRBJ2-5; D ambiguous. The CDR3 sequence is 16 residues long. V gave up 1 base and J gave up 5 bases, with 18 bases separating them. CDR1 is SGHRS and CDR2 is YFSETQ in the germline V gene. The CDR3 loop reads CASSLLPESMRETQYF. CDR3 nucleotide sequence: TGCGCCAGCAGCTTGTTACCTGAATCGATGAGGGAGACCCAGTACTTC.

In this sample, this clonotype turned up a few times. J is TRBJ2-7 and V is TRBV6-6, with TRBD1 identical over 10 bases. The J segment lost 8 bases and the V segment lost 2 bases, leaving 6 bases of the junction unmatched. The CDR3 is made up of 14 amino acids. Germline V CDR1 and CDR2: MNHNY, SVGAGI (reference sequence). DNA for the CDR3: TGTGCCAGCAGTTACGGTGGGACAGGGGTTAAGCAGTACTTC. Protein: CASSYGGTGVKQYF.

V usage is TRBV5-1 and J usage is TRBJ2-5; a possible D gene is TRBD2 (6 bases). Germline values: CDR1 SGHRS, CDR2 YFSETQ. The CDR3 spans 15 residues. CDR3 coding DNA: TGCGTCAGTCAACTAGGGGTCGGGAGTCAAGAGACCCAGTACTTC. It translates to CVSQLGVGSQETQYF.

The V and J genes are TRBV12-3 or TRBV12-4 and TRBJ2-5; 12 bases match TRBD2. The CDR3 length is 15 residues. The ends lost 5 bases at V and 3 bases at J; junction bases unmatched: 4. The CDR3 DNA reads TGTGCCAGCAGTCCTAGCGGGGGGGCCGAAGAGACCCAGTACTTC. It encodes CASSPSGGAEETQYF.

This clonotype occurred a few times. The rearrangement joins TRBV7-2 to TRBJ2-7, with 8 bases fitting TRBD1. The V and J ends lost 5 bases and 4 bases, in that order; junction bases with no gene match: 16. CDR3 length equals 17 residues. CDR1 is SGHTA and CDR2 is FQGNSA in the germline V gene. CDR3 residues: CASSPLLWGRGLYEQYF. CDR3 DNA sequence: TGTGCCAGCAGCCCATTGCTCTGGGGCAGGGGGCTTTACGAGCAGTACTTC.